Presented here are 15 T cell receptor beta chains from one specimen sequenced in a study of blood T cells in healthy people across ages. Primed by a sample-barcoded 5' primer and a J-beta primer mix, a second PCR proceeded for roughly 7 to 12 cycles. TCRdb passed the 5' RACE reads through MiXCR, listing each CDR3 protein once. The sample has around 940,000 distinct CDR3 sequences; just over 50% are singletons. The specimen was blood. These TCRs come from a woman aged 55-69 years in good health.

The chain employs TRBV2 and TRBJ1-1; no reliable D call. The CDR3 is 14 amino acids. V was shortened by 1 base and J by 8 bases, with 14 bases between the two germline ends. Germline-derived CDR1 and CDR2 are SNHLY and FYNNEI. In DNA, the CDR3 is TGTGCCAGCAGTGAAGAGGGATCAATAGGGGAAGCTTTCTTT. It is translated as CASSEEGSIGEAFF.

V gene TRBV12-3 or TRBV12-4 combines with J gene TRBJ1-2; D gene uncertain. This CDR3 comprises 13 residues. V was cut by 1 base and J by 7 bases, with 10 bases left in between. CDR3 in DNA: TGTGCCAGCAGTTTAGAGGCAGGACGTGGCTACACCTTC. It specifies CASSLEAGRGYTF.

Worth noting for this clonotype: The germline gene is not matched at one end of the junction; a read error may be the cause. The chain uses TRBV7-9 and TRBJ2-3; 9 nucleotides align to TRBD2. The V gene's germline CDR1 is SEHNR and CDR2 FQNEAQ (reference sequence). The CDR3 loop spans 15 amino acids. The DNA of the CDR3 is TGTGCCAGCAGCCAAAGCGGGAGGAGGGCAGATACGCGGTATTTT. It yields the protein CASSQSGRRADTRYF.

The rearrangement uses TRBV28 and TRBJ2-5; 7 bases agree with TRBD2. The CDR3 has 15 amino acids. The V and J ends lost 3 bases and 4 bases, in that order; junction bases with no gene match: 8. Germline CDR1 reads MDHEN; CDR2 reads SYDVKM. This CDR3 reads CASSLMGTGGETQYF. The CDR3 DNA sequence: TGTGCCAGCAGTTTGATGGGGACGGGAGGAGAGACCCAGTACTTC.

This clonotype showed up just a few times. V gene TRBV12-3 or TRBV12-4 combines with J gene TRBJ2-7, with TRBD2 matching 12 bases. The DNA end favors TRBJ2-1, so the J call may be wrong. CDR3 length: 16 amino acids. CDR3 nucleotides: TGTGCCAGCAGTCGCTCCGGGACTAGCGGGCTCAGAGAGCAGTTCTTC. As protein: CASSRSGTSGLREQFF.

The chain carries TRBV4-2 and TRBJ2-7, with TRBD1 matching 7 bases. V trimming: 8 bases; J trimming: 4 bases; junction bases outside the gene matches: 11. Germline V gene data show CDR1 as LGHNA and CDR2 as YNFKEQ. The CDR3 sequence is 14 residues long. In nucleotides, the CDR3 is TGTGCCAGCTCCCTAACAGGGGTTGGGTACGAGCAGTACTTC. Residues: CASSLTGVGYEQYF.

This clonotype was counted only a few times. The gene calls are TRBV28 and TRBJ2-3; 10 bases map to TRBD2. With 8 bases clipped from V and 2 bases from J, the junction kept 1 base outside the gene matches. The CDR3 sequence is 13 residues long. The germline CDR1 and CDR2 sequences are MDHEN and SYDVKM. CDR3 protein: CASGTSVTDTQYF. The CDR3 nucleotides are TGTGCCAGCGGGACTAGCGTCACAGATACGCAGTATTTT.

The chain recombines TRBV28 with TRBJ2-3; TRBD2 agrees at 10 bases. V lost 1 base to trimming and J lost 0 bases; unmatched junction nucleotides: 4. Germline V gives CDR1 MDHEN, CDR2 SYDVKM. This CDR3 is built from 17 residues. CDR3 in amino acids: CASSLLTTSGSTDTQYF. In DNA form, the CDR3 reads TGTGCCAGCAGTTTATTAACGACTAGCGGGAGCACAGATACGCAGTATTTT.

This chain uses TRBV6-6 with TRBJ2-7; 7 bases map to TRBD2. The germline V gene has CDR1 MNHNY and CDR2 SVGAGI (reference sequence). V shed 7 bases and J 0 bases; nucleotides not matched to a gene: 9. CDR3 length equals 15 residues. CDR3 in amino acids: CASTASGDFSYEQYF. As DNA, the CDR3 is TGTGCCAGCACGGCTAGCGGAGACTTCTCCTACGAGCAGTACTTC.

This clonotype occurred a few times. This rearrangement joins TRBV6-6 to TRBJ2-1; the D gene is possibly TRBD2 (6 bases). The J call may not be correct, given that the DNA end is closer to TRBJ2-7. CDR3 length equals 17 residues. Germline assignment: CDR1 MNHNY and CDR2 SVGAGI (reference sequence). Written as DNA, the CDR3 is TGTGCCAGCACCTCACGTCTATCTAGCGAGACCTACAATGAGCAGTACTTC. This encodes CASTSRLSSETYNEQYF.

This clonotype has only a few counts. V is TRBV6-6 and J is TRBJ2-3; perhaps TRBD2 as D (6 bases). V was trimmed by 4 bases and J by 4 bases, leaving 18 bases between them. There are 16 residues in the CDR3. Germline CDR1 MNHNY, CDR2 SVGAGI (reference sequence). The CDR3 loop reads CASSLRGGAVSDTQYF. Here the CDR3 DNA reads TGTGCCAGCAGTTTGCGGGGAGGTGCGGTTTCAGATACGCAGTATTTT.

The chain recombines TRBV15 with TRBJ2-5, with D unresolved. TRBJ2-7 matches the DNA end more closely, so the J call is doubtful. The CDR3 consists of 14 residues. CDR1 is LNHNV, CDR2 YYDKDF, per germline (reference sequence). The CDR3 sequence: CATSREGKISEQYF. The CDR3 nucleotides read TGTGCCACCAGCAGAGAGGGGAAGATCTCCGAGCAGTACTTC.

This clonotype was counted only a few times. The rearrangement uses TRBV5-1 and TRBJ1-6, with 10 bases identical to TRBD1. Per germline, CDR1 SGHRS and CDR2 YFSETQ. This CDR3 has 16 amino acids. V was pared by 2 bases and J by 8 bases, with 7 bases of the junction left unmatched. CDR3 in amino acids: CASSFAGQGKDSPLHF. The CDR3 DNA is TGCGCCAGCAGCTTCGCGGGACAGGGGAAGGATTCACCCCTCCACTTT. The full variable domain, its missing parts supplied by reference TRBV5-1 and TRBJ1-6, is KAGVTQTPRYLIKTRGQQVTLSCSPISGHRSVSWYQQTPGQGLQFLFEYFSETQRNKGNFPGRFSGRQFSNSRSEMNVSTLELGDSALYLCASSFAGQGKDSPLHFGNGTRLTVT.

V usage is TRBV25-1 and J usage is TRBJ1-1; D may be TRBD1 (5 bases). V was clipped by 5 bases and J by 5 bases, with 15 bases between them. This CDR3 has 14 residues. Germline V gives CDR1 MGHDK, CDR2 SYGVNS. CDR3 coding DNA: TGTGCCAGCAGTATCCGGGACCGAGGGACTGAAGCTTTCTTT. Protein product: CASSIRDRGTEAFF.

This clonotype was observed a few times. The rearrangement uses TRBV7-2 and TRBJ1-1; 9 nucleotides align to TRBD1. This CDR3 has 16 amino acids. The V and J ends lost 2 bases and 8 bases, in that order; junction bases with no gene match: 12. Germline V gene sequence: CDR1 SGHTA, CDR2 FQGNSA. The CDR3 spells CASSLQWTGVKVEAFF. As DNA, the CDR3 is TGTGCCAGCAGCTTACAGTGGACAGGGGTCAAGGTGGAAGCTTTCTTT. The full variable domain, rest sourced from reference TRBV7-2 and TRBJ1-1, is GAGVSQSPSNKVTEKGKDVELRCDPISGHTALYWYRQSLGQGLEFLIYFQGNSAPDKSGLPSDRFSAERTGGSVSTLTIQRTQQEDSAVYLCASSLQWTGVKVEAFFGQGTRLTVV.